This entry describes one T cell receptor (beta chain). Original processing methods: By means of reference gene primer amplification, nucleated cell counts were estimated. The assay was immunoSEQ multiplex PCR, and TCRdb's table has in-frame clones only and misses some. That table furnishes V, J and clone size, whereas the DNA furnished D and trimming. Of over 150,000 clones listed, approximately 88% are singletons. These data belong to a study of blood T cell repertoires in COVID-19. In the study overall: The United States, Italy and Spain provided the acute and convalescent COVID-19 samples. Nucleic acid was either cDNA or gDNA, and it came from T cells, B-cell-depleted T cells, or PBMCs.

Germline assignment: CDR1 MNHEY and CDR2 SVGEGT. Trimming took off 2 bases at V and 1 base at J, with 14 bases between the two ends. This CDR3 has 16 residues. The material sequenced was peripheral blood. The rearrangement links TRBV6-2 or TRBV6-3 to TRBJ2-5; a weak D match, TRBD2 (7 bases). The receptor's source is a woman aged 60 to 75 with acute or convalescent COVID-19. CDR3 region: CASSYGGAVSQETQYF. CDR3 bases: TGTGCCAGCAGTTACGGGGGGGCCGTCTCCCAAGAGACCCAGTACTTC.